This is a list of T cell receptor beta chains from one sample in a study of cytomegalovirus exposure and HLA in healthy donors. Method: immunoSEQ multiplex PCR; TCRdb's copy keeps in-frame clones and lacks some. The sample holds about 250,000 clones, roughly two thirds seen once. The sample comprised PBMCs. Receptor source: a female donor in good health and CMV-seronegative. Both conserved end residues are part of each CDR3. The D gene is left open where the match is weak. Size is stated for part of the rows, as once, few or many counts, or as a class when the clone is expanded.

CDR3aa: CAIRGSASGDNEQFF
CDR3nt: TGTGCCATCCGCGGGTCGGCTAGCGGGGACAATGAGCAGTTCTTC
v_gene: TRBV10-3
d_gene: TRBD2
j_gene: TRBJ2-1
abundance: few

CDR3aa: CASSVGSGGPLLAGTYEQYF
CDR3nt: TGTGCCAGCAGCGTAGGGTCGGGGGGCCCCCTTCTAGCGGGGACCTACGAGCAGTACTTC
v_gene: TRBV9
d_gene: TRBD2
j_gene: TRBJ2-7
abundance: NA

CDR3aa: CASSSLPLAGKETQYF
CDR3nt: TGTGCCAGCAGCTCGTTACCCCTAGCGGGGAAAGAGACCCAGTACTTC
v_gene: TRBV7-9
d_gene: TRBD2
j_gene: TRBJ2-5
abundance: NA

CDR3aa: CASSRGQITSYEQYF
CDR3nt: TGTGCCAGTAGTAGGGGACAGATCACCTCCTACGAGCAGTACTTC
v_gene: TRBV19
d_gene: TRBD1
j_gene: TRBJ2-7
abundance: NA

CDR3aa: CASSLEPGLAYEQYF
CDR3nt: TGTGCCAGCAGCTTAGAGCCCGGACTTGCCTACGAGCAGTACTTC
v_gene: TRBV11-2
d_gene: NA
j_gene: TRBJ2-7
abundance: NA

CDR3aa: CASSFRYEQYF
CDR3nt: TGTGCCAGCAGTTTCCGTTACGAGCAGTACTTC
v_gene: TRBV6-6
d_gene: NA
j_gene: TRBJ2-7
abundance: few

CDR3aa: CASSPGTGSTRLSNQPQHF
CDR3nt: TGCGCCAGCAGCCCCGGGACAGGCTCGACTCGGCTTAGCAATCAGCCCCAGCATTTT
v_gene: TRBV5-1
d_gene: TRBD1
j_gene: TRBJ1-5
abundance: NA

CDR3aa: CASSDPGLMDTQYF
CDR3nt: TGTGCCAGCAGCGATCCGGGACTCATGGATACGCAGTATTTT
v_gene: TRBV11-2
d_gene: NA
j_gene: TRBJ2-3
abundance: NA

CDR3aa: CSSSRTDDTQYF
CDR3nt: TGTTCCAGCAGCCGGACTGACGATACGCAGTATTTT
v_gene: TRBV7-9
d_gene: NA
j_gene: TRBJ2-3
abundance: NA

CDR3aa: CASSGGQGPNTEAFF
CDR3nt: TGTGCCAGCAGCGGCGGACAGGGTCCGAACACTGAAGCTTTCTTT
v_gene: TRBV5-4
d_gene: TRBD1
j_gene: TRBJ1-1
abundance: NA

CDR3aa: CASSSQREGYNEQFF
CDR3nt: TGTGCCAGCTCATCGCAGCGGGAGGGGTACAATGAGCAGTTCTTC
v_gene: TRBV18
d_gene: TRBD2
j_gene: TRBJ2-1
abundance: NA

CDR3aa: CASSAAKSSYNEQFF
CDR3nt: TGTGCCAGCTCAGCTGCTAAGAGCTCCTACAATGAGCAGTTCTTC
v_gene: TRBV18
d_gene: NA
j_gene: TRBJ2-1
abundance: NA

CDR3aa: CASSLYEGRGNNEQFF
CDR3nt: TGTGCCAGCAGTTTATATGAGGGCAGGGGGAACAATGAGCAGTTCTTC
v_gene: TRBV28
d_gene: TRBD1
j_gene: TRBJ2-1
abundance: NA

CDR3aa: CASRKGTAYNSPLHF
CDR3nt: TGTGCCAGCAGGAAAGGGACAGCCTATAATTCACCCCTCCACTTT
v_gene: TRBV27
d_gene: TRBD1
j_gene: TRBJ1-6
abundance: NA

CDR3aa: CASSYVAGGYEQYF
CDR3nt: TGTGCCAGCAGTTACGTTGCGGGAGGCTACGAGCAGTACTTC
v_gene: TRBV6-6
d_gene: TRBD2
j_gene: TRBJ2-7
abundance: NA

CDR3aa: CSVSLLERPLGYGYTF
CDR3nt: TGCAGCGTTAGTTTGTTAGAACGGCCTCTAGGCTATGGCTACACCTTC
v_gene: TRBV29-1
d_gene: NA
j_gene: TRBJ1-2
abundance: NA

CDR3aa: CASSDNGHQETQYF
CDR3nt: TGCGCCAGCAGTGATAACGGACATCAAGAGACCCAGTACTTC
v_gene: TRBV10-1
d_gene: NA
j_gene: TRBJ2-5
abundance: NA

CDR3aa: CASSGTSGSGEQFF
CDR3nt: TGCGCCAGCAGTGGGACTAGCGGGAGTGGGGAGCAGTTCTTC
v_gene: TRBV10-2
d_gene: TRBD2
j_gene: TRBJ2-1
abundance: NA

CDR3aa: CASSAFPAGAYEQYF
CDR3nt: TGTGCCAGCAGCGCCTTCCCGGCAGGGGCCTACGAGCAGTACTTC
v_gene: TRBV9
d_gene: NA
j_gene: TRBJ2-7
abundance: NA